One T cell receptor beta chain is described in this entry. The sample originates from a study of blood T cell repertoires in COVID-19. The overall study: Sources were T cells, B-cell-depleted T cells, or PBMCs; the material itself was cDNA or gDNA.

The CDR3 totals 13 residues. Germline V lookup: CDR1 LNHNV, CDR2 YYDKDF (reference sequence). With 0 bases removed from V and 10 bases from J, the gap between germline ends came to 10 bases. Only in-frame clones appear in the TCRdb table, and some are missing; sequencing was by immunoSEQ multiplex PCR. The table shows 100,000 to 140,000 clones, with 88% occurring only once. This chain joins TRBV15 and TRBJ2-1; D gene ambiguous. Sequenced: peripheral blood. This receptor was taken from a man in his fifties with active or convalescent COVID-19. The CDR3 DNA follows: TGTGCCACCAGCAGAGATAATTGGCGGGAGCAGTTCTTC. Protein product: CATSRDNWREQFF. The full variable domain, completed using reference TRBV15 and TRBJ2-1, is DAMVIQNPRYQVTQFGKPVTLSCSQTLNHNVMYWYQQKSSQAPKLLFHYYDKDFNNEADTPDNFQSRRPNTSFCFLDIRSPGLGDTAMYLCATSRDNWREQFFGPGTRLTVL.